Presented here are 2 T cell receptor beta chains from one specimen sequenced in a study of cytotoxic CD8 clonotypes in ibrutinib-treated CLL. TCRdb's copy holds only in-frame clones and misses some; the assay was immunoSEQ multiplex PCR. The data hold under 200,000 clones, with roughly four fifths observed a single time. The material was PBMCs, obtained after 24 months of ibrutinib treatment. These receptors all come from a human donor with chronic lymphocytic leukemia.

This sequence joins TRBV10-1 and TRBJ1-1, with TRBD1 identical over 7 bases. Germline loops: CDR1 WNHNN, CDR2 SYGVQD (reference sequence). The CDR3 is made up of 14 amino acids. V was pared by 3 bases and J by 5 bases, with 6 bases of the junction left unmatched. In DNA, the CDR3 is TGCGCCAGCAGTGAAGGGGGCCCTGCGACTGAAGCTTTCTTT. It codes for CASSEGGPATEAFF.

This chain links TRBV10-1 with TRBJ2-3, with 7 bases matching TRBD2. CDR3 length: 15 amino acids. Germline V CDR1 and CDR2: WNHNN, SYGVQD (reference sequence). The V and J ends lost 6 bases and 3 bases, in that order; junction bases with no gene match: 9. DNA for the CDR3: TGCGCCAGCAGAAACGCGCGGGGGTCAACAGATACGCAGTATTTT. Protein product: CASRNARGSTDTQYF.